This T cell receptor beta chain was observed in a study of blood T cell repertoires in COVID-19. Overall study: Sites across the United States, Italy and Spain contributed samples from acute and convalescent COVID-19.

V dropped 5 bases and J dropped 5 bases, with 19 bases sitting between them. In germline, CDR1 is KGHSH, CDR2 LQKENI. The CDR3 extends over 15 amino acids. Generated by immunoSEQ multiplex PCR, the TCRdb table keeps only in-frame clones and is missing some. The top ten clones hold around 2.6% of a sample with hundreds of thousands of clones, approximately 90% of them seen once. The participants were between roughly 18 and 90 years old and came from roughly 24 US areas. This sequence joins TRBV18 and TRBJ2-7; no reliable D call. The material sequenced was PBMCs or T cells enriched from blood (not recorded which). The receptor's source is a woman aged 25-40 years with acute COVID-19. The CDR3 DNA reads TGTGCCAGCTCAACCGACACGCAGTCCAACAACGAGCAGTACTTC. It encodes CASSTDTQSNNEQYF.